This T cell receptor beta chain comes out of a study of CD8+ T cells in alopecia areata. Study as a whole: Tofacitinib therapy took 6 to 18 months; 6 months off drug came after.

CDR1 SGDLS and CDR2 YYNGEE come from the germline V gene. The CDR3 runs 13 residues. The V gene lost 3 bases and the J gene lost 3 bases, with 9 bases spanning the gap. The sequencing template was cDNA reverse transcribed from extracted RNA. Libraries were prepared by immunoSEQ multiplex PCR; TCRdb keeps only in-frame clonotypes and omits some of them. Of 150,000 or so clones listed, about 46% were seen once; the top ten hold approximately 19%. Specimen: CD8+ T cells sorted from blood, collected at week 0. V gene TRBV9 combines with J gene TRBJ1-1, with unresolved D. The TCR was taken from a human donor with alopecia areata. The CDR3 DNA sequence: TGTGCCAGCAGCGAAGGACGGTACACTGAAGCTTTCTTT. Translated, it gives CASSEGRYTEAFF. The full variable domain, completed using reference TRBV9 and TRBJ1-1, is DSGVTQTPKHLITATGQRVTLRCSPRSGDLSVYWYQQSLDQGLQFLIQYYNGEERAKGNILERFSAQQFPDLHSELNLSSLELGDSALYFCASSEGRYTEAFFGQGTRLTVV.